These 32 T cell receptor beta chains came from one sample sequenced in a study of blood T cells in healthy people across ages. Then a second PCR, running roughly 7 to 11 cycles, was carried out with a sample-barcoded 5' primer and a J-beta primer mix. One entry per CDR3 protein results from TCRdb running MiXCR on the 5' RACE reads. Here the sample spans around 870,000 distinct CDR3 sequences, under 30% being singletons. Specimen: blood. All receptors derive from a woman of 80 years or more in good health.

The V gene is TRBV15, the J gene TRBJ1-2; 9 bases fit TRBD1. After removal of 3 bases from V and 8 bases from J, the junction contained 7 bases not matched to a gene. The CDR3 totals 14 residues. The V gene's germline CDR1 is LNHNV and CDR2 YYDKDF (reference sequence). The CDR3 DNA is TGTGCCACCAGCAGGGCTAGGACAGGGGACGGCTACACCTTC. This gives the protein CATSRARTGDGYTF.

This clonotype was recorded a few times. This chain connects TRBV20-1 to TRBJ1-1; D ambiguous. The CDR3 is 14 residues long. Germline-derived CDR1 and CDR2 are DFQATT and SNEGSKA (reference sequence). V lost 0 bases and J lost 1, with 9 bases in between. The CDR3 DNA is TGCAGTGCTAGAGACCGACGAGGGAACACTGAAGCTTTCTTT. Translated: CSARDRRGNTEAFF.

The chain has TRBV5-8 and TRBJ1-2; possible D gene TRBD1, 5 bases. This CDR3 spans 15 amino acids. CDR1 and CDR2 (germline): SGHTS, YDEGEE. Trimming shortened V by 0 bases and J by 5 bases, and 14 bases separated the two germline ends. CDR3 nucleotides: TGTGCCAGCAGCTTGGGACAGACCGGGCCTTATGGCTACACCTTC. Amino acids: CASSLGQTGPYGYTF.

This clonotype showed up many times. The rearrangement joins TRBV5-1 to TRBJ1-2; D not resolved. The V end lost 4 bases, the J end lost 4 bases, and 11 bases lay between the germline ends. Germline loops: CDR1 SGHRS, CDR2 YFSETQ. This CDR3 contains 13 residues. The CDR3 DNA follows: TGCGCCAGCAGCGCCGGTGGTGGCTATGGCTACACCTTC. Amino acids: CASSAGGGYGYTF.

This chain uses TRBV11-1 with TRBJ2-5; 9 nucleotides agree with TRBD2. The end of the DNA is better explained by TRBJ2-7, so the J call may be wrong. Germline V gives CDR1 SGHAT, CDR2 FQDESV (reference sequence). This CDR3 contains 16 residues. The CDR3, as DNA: TGTGCCAGCAGCTTACGGGCTAGCGGGGCACGCCACGAGCAGTACTTC. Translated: CASSLRASGARHEQYF.

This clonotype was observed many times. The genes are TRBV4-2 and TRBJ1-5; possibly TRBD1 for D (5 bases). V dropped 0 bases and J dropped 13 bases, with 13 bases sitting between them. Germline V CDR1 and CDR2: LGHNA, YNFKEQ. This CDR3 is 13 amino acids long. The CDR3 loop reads CASSQDRERGQHF. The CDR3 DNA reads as TGTGCCAGCAGCCAAGATCGGGAGAGGGGTCAGCATTTT.

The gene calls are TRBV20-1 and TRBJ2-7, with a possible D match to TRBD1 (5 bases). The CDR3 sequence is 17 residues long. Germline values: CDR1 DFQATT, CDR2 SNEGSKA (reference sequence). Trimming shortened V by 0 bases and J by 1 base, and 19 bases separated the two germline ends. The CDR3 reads CSARDLRGRLLSYEQYF. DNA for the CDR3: TGCAGTGCTAGAGATCTTAGGGGTCGGCTTCTTTCCTACGAGCAGTACTTC.

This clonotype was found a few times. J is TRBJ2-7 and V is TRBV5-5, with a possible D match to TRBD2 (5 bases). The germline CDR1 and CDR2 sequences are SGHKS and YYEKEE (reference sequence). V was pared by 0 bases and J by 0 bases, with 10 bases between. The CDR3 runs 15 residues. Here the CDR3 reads CASSLGREGSYEQYF. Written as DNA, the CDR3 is TGTGCCAGCAGCTTGGGCCGGGAAGGCTCCTACGAGCAGTACTTC.

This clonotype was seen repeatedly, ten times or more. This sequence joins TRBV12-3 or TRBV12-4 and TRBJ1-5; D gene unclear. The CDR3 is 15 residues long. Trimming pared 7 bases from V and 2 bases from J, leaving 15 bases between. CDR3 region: CASTPGRSRNQPQHF. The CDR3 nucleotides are TGTGCCAGCACCCCGGGCCGTAGTCGCAATCAGCCCCAGCATTTT.

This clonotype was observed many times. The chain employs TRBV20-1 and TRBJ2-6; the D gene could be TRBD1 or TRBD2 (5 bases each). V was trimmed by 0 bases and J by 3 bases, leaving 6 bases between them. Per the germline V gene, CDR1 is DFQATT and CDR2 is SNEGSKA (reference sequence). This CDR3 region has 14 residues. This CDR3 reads CSARDGGGANVLTF. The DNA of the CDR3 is TGCAGTGCTAGAGATGGGGGTGGGGCCAACGTCCTGACTTTC.

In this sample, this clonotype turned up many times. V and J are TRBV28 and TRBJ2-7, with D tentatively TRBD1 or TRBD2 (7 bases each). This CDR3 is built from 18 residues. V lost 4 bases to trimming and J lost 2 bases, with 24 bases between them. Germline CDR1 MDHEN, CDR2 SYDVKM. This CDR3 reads CASSSRGYKGRGPYEQYF. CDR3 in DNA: TGTGCCAGCAGTTCTAGGGGGTACAAGGGGAGGGGGCCCTACGAGCAGTACTTC.

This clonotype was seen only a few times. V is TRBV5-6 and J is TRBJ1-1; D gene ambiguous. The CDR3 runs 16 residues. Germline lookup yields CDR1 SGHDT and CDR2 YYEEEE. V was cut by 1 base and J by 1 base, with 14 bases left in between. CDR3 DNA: TGTGCCAGCAGCTTGTACGGGAAAGGAGGGAACACTGAAGCTTTCTTT. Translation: CASSLYGKGGNTEAFF.

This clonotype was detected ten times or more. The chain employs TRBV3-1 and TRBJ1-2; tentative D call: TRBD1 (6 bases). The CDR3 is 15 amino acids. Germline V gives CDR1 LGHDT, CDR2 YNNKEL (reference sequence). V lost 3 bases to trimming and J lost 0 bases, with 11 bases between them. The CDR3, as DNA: TGTGCCAGCAGCCACCTGGACAGAACTAACTATGGCTACACCTTC. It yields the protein CASSHLDRTNYGYTF.

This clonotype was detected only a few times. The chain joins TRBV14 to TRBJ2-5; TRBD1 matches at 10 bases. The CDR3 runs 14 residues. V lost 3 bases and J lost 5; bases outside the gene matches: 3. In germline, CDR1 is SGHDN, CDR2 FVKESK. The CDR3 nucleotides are TGTGCCAGCAGCCAGACAGGGGGCACGGAGACCCAGTACTTC. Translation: CASSQTGGTETQYF.

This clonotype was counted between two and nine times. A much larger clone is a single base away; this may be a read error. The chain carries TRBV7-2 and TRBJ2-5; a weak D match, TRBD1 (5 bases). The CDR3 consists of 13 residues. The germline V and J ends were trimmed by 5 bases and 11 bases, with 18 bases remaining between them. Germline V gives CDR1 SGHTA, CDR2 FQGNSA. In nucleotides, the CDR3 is TGTGCCAGCAGCCCATCCAGGGTCGATGAGCAGTACTTC. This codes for CASSPSRVDEQYF.

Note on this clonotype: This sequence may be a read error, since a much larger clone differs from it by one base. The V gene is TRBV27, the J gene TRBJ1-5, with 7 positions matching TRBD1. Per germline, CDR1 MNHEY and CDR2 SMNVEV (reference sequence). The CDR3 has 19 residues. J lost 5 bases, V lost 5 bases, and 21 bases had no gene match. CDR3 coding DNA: TGTGCCAGCAGTATCCGACAGGGAAGGGGAGGATCTCTCCATCAGCCCCAGCATTTT. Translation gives CASSIRQGRGGSLHQPQHF.

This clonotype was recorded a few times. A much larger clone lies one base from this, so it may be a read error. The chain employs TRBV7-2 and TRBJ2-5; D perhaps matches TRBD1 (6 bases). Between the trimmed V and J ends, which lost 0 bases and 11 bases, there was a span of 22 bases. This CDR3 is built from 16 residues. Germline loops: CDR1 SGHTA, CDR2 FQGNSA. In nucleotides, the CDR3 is TGTGCCAGCAGCTTAGCGGCAGGGGCACAATACAATGAGCAGTACTTC. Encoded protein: CASSLAAGAQYNEQYF.

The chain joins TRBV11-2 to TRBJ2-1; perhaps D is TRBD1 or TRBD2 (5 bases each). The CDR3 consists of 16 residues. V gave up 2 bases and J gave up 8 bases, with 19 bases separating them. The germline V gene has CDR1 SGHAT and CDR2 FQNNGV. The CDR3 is CASSLTRDESWYEQFF. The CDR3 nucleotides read TGTGCCAGCAGCTTAACCCGGGACGAGTCTTGGTATGAGCAGTTCTTC.

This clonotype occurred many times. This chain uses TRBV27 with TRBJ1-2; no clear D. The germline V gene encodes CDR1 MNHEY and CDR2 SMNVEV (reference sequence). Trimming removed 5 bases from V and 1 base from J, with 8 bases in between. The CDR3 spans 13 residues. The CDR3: CASSLYLNYGYTF. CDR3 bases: TGTGCCAGCAGTCTATATCTTAACTATGGCTACACCTTC.

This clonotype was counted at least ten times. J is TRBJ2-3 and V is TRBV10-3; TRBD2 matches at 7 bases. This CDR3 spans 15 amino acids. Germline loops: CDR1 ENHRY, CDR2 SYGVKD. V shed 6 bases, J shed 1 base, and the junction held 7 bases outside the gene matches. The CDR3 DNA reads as TGTGCCATCAGGCGGGGGAGGAAGGGCACAGATACGCAGTATTTT. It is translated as CAIRRGRKGTDTQYF.

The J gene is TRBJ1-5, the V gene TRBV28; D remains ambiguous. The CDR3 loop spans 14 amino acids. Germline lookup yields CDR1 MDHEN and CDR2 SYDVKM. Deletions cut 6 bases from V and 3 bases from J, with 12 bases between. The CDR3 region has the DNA TGTGCCAGCAGAGCCACGGGGTACAATCAGCCCCAGCATTTT. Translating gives CASRATGYNQPQHF.

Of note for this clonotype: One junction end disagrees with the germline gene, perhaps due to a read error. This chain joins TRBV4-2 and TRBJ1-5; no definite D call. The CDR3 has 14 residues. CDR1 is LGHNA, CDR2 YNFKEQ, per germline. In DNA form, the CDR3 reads TGTGCCAACAGCCCGTCGAACCCCGATCAGCCCCAGCATTTT. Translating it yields CANSPSNPDQPQHF.

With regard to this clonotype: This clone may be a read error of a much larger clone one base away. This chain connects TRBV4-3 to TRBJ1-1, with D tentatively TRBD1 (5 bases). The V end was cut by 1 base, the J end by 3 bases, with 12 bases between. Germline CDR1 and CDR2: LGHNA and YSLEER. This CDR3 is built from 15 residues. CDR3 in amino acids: CASSQGRGLDTEAFF. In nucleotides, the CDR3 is TGCGCCAGCAGCCAAGGAAGGGGATTGGACACTGAAGCTTTCTTT.

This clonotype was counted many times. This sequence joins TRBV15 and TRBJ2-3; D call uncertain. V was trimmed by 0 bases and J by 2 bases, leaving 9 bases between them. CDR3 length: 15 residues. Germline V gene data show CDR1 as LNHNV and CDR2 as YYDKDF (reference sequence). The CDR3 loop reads CATSRDSLITDTQYF. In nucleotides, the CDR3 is TGTGCCACCAGCAGAGATAGCCTAATCACAGATACGCAGTATTTT.

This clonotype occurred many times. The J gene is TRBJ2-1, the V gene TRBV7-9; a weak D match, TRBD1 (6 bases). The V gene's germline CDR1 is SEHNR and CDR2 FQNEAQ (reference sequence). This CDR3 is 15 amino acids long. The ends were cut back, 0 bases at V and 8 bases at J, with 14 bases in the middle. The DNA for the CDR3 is TGTGCCAGCAGCTTAGCCCCTCTACAGGGACATGAGCAGTTCTTC. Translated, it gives CASSLAPLQGHEQFF.

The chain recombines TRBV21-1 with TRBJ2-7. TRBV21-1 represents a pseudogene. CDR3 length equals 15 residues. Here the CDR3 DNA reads TGTGCCAGCAGCAAAGGAGTCGCAGGGTCCTACGAGCAGTACTTC. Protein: CASSKGVAGSYEQYF.

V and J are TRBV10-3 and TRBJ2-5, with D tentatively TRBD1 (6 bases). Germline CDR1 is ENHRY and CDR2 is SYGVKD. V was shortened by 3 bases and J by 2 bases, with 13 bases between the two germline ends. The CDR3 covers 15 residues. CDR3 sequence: CAISDPRQEQETQYF. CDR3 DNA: TGTGCCATCAGTGACCCCAGACAGGAACAAGAGACCCAGTACTTC.

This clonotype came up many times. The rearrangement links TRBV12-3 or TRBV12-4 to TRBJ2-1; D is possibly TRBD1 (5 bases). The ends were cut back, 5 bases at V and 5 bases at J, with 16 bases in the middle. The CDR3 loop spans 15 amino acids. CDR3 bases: TGTGCCAGCAGTCCCCTACAGGCTACTGACAATGAGCAGTTCTTC. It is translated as CASSPLQATDNEQFF.

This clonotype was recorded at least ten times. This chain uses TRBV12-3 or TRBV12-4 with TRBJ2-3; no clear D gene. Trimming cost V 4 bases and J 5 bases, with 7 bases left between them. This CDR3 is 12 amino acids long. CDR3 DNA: TGTGCCAGCAGTTGGTCCATAGATACGCAGTATTTT. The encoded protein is CASSWSIDTQYF.

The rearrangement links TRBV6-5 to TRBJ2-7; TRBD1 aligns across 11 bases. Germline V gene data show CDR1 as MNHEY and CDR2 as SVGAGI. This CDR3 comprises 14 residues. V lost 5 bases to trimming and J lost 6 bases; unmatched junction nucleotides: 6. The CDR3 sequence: CASSDRDRGSEQYF. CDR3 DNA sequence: TGTGCCAGCAGTGACCGGGACAGGGGGAGCGAGCAGTACTTC.

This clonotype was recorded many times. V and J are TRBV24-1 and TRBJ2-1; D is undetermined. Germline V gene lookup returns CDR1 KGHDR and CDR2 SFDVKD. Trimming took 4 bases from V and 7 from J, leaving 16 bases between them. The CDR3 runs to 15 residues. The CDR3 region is CATSDLGASRNEQFF. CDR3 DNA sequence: TGTGCCACCAGTGACCTTGGAGCCAGTAGGAATGAGCAGTTCTTC.

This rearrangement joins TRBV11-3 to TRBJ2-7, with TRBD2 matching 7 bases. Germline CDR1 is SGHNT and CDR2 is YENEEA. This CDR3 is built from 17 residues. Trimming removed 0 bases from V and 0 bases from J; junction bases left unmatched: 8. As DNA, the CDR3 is TGTGCCAGCAGCTTAGATCGGGGGGACCAAAGCTCCTACGAGCAGTACTTC. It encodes CASSLDRGDQSSYEQYF.